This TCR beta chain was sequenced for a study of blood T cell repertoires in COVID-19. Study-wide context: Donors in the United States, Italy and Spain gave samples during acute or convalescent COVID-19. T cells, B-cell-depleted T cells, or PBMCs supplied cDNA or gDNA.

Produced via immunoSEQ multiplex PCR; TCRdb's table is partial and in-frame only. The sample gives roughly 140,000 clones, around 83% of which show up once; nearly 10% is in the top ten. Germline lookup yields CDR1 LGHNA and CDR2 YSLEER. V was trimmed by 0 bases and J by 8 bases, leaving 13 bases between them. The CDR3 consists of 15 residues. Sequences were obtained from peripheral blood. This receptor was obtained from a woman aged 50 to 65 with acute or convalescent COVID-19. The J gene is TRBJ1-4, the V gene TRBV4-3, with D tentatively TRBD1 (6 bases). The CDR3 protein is CASSQDLSGAEKLFF. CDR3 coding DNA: TGCGCCAGCAGCCAAGATCTGTCAGGGGCGGAAAAACTGTTTTTT.